This TCR beta chain originates from a study of shared clonotypes between healthy human individuals. The repertoire was sequenced with immunoSEQ multiplex PCR; TCRdb's copy has only in-frame clones and lacks some. The sample comprises some 2,100,000 clones, around 93% of which are singletons, and more than 1.5% rests with the top ten. This CDR3 spans 16 amino acids. V lost 5 bases and J 4 bases, leaving 21 bases between the germline ends. CDR1 is LNHNV, CDR2 YYDKDF, per germline (reference sequence). Naive CD8 cells lacked CD45RO, underwent positive selection for CCR7 and left out terminally differentiated effector memory CD45RA+ cells.

This rearrangement joins TRBV15 to TRBJ2-7; D is unclear. Sequencing was performed on naive CD8+ T cells from PBMCs. This TCR was sampled from a man younger than 35 in good health. Some clones in this sample may be carry-over from other donors' samples. CDR3 coding DNA: TGTGCCACCAGCGGATTAAATTCGTTGCAAGGATACGAGCAGTACTTC. This encodes CATSGLNSLQGYEQYF.